This T cell receptor (beta chain) is drawn from a study of tumor-infiltrating lymphocytes in localized non-small cell lung cancer. Some clones are missing from TCRdb's copy, which holds only in-frame ones; the method was immunoSEQ multiplex PCR. The sample contains over 7,000 clones, 79% of which appear only once. Germline V lookup: CDR1 SGHTA, CDR2 FQGNSA. The CDR3 has 15 amino acids. V gave up 1 base and J gave up 4 bases, with 13 bases separating them. The clonotype comes from a human donor with non-small cell lung cancer. The chain carries TRBV7-2 and TRBJ1-1; maybe TRBD1 (5 bases). The sequenced sample was uninvolved lung tissue not adjacent to the tumor. CDR3 in DNA: TGTGCCAGCAGCTTAGACGGGGACCCCGTCACTGAAGCTTTCTTT. Amino acids: CASSLDGDPVTEAFF.